This T cell receptor (beta chain) is drawn from a study of blood T cell repertoires in COVID-19. About the research overall: Material from acute and convalescent COVID-19 was sourced from the United States, Italy and Spain. In each case, the material was cDNA or gDNA derived from T cells, B-cell-depleted T cells, or PBMCs.

The CDR3 consists of 19 residues. CDR1 SGDLS and CDR2 YYNGEE come from the germline V gene. Trimming left V 0 bases short and J 2 bases short, with 23 bases between. Original data processing: Nucleated cell counts were estimated from reference gene primer amplification. The assay was immunoSEQ multiplex PCR, and TCRdb's table has in-frame clones only and misses some. V, J and clone size are those of that table, while D and trimming were read from the DNA. The sample carries some 180,000 clones, more than 70% recorded once. The receptor's source is a woman aged 55-69 years with acute or convalescent COVID-19. V is TRBV9 and J is TRBJ1-1, with TRBD1 as a possible D gene (5 bases). The specimen was peripheral blood. Here the CDR3 reads CASSVDLGQGPSDNTEAFF. CDR3 DNA sequence: TGTGCCAGCAGCGTAGATCTGGGGCAGGGCCCATCCGATAACACTGAAGCTTTCTTT.